This TCR beta chain is drawn from a study of T-cell reconstitution after alpha-beta-depleted transplantation in children. This CDR3 has 15 amino acids. The V gene end was trimmed by 1 base and the J gene end by 8 bases; junction bases not matched to a gene: 8. Germline V gene lookup returns CDR1 DFQATT and CDR2 SNEGSKA (reference sequence). Unique molecular identifiers were used to barcode this TCRbeta library. MiXCR, applied by TCRdb to the PCR reads, yields one record per CDR3 protein. The table has some 240,000 distinct CDR3 sequences, about 9.6% seen once. Ten or more counts support this clonotype.

The TCR was taken from a human donor who donated a stem cell graft to a child with SCID. V and J are TRBV20-1 and TRBJ2-1; 10 bases fit TRBD2. Sequencing used PBMCs from the stem cell graft donor, obtained from the stem cell graft. This CDR3 is CSARVSGGLRDEQFF. CDR3 coding DNA: TGCAGTGCTAGAGTTAGCGGGGGGCTCAGGGATGAGCAGTTCTTC.